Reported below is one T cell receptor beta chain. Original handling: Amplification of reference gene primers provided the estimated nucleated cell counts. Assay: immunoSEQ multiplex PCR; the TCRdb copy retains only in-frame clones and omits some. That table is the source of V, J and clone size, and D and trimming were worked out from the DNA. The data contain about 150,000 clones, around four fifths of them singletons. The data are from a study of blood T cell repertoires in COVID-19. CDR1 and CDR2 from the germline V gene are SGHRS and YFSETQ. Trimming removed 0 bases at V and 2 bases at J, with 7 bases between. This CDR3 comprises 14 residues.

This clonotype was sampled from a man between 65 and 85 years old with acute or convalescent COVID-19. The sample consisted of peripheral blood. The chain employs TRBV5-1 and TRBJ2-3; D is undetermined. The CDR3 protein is CASSLGTNTDTQYF. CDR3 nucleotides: TGCGCCAGCAGCTTGGGTACTAACACAGATACGCAGTATTTT.